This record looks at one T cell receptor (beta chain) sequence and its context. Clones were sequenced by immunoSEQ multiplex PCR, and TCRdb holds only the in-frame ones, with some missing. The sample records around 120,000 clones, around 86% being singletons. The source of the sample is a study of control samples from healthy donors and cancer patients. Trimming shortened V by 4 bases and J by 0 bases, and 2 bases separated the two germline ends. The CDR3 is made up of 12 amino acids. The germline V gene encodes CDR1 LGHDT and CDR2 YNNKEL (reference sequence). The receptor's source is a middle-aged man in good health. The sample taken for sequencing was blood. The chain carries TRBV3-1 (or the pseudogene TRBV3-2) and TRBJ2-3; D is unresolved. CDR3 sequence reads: CASSRSTDTQYF. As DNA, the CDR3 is TGTGCCAGCAGCCGGAGCACAGATACGCAGTATTTT.